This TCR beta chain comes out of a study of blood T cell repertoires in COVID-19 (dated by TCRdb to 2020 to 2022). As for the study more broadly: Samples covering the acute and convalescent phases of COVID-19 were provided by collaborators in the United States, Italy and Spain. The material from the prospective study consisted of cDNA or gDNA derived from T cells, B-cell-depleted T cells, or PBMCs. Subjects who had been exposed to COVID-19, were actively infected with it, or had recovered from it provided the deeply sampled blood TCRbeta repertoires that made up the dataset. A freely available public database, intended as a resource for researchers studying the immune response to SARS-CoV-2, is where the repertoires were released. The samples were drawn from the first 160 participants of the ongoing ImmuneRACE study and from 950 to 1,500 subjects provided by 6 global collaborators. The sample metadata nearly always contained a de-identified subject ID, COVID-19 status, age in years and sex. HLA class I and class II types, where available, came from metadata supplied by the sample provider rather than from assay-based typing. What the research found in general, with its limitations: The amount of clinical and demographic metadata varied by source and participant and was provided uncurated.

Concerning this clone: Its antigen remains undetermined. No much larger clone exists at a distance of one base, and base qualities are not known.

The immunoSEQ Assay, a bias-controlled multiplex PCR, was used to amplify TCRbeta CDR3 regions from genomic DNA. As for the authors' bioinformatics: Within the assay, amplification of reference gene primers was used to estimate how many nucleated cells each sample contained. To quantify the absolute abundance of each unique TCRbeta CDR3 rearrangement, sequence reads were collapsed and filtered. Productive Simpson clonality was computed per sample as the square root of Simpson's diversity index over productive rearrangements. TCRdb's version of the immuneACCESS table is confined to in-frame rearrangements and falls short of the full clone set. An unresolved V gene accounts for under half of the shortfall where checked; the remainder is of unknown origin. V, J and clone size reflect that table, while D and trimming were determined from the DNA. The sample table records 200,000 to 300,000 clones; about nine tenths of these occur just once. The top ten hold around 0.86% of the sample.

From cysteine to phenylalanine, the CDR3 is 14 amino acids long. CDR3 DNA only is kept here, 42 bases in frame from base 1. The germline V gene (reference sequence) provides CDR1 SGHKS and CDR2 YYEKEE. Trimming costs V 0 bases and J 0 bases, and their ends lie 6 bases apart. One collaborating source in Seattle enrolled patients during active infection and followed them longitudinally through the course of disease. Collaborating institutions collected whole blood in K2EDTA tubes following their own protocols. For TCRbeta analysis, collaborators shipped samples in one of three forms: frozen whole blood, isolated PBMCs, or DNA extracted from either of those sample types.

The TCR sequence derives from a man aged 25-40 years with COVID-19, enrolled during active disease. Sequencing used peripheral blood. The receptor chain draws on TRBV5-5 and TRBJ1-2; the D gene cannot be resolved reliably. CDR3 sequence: CASSLVASNYGYTF. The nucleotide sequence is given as TGTGCCAGCAGCTTGGTGGCTTCTAACTATGGCTACACCTTC.